The 2 T cell receptor beta chains in this list originate from one sample, sequenced in a study of T cell responses to AZD1222 COVID-19 vaccine. Sequencing used immunoSEQ multiplex PCR; TCRdb keeps in-frame clones, though not all of them. The sample lists some 200,000 clones, 90% to 95% seen once, with approximately 4% in the top ten. The sequenced sample was peripheral blood, obtained on day 0 of AZD1222 vaccination. These receptors were taken from an adult in good health.

The V call is TRBV20-1, the J call TRBJ1-1, with a tentative D call TRBD1 (6 bases). Trimming removed 5 bases at V and 9 bases at J, with 13 bases between. The CDR3 is 11 residues long. CDR1 and CDR2 (germline): DFQATT, SNEGSKA (reference sequence). CDR3 sequence (DNA): TGCAGTGCTGGGGTACAGGGTCAAGCTTTCTTT. It translates to CSAGVQGQAFF.

CDR3 in DNA: TGTGCCATCAGTGTGAGGGGAGATTCCACTGAAGCTTTCTTT. Translated, it gives CAISVRGDSTEAFF. The V call is TRBV10-3, the J call TRBJ1-1; TRBD1 might be the D (5 bases). The germline gives CDR1 ENHRY, CDR2 SYGVKD. This CDR3 has 14 residues. V dropped 4 bases and J dropped 4 bases, with 13 bases sitting between them.